The next 18 T cell receptor beta chains were all read from a single sample in a study of T cells after yellow fever vaccination. TCRdb reanalysed the 5' RACE reads using MiXCR and keeps one entry per CDR3 protein. The repertoire consists of approximately 350,000 distinct CDR3 sequences, with under 14% occurring once and the leading ten covering roughly 18%. Sequencing used PBMCs, obtained on the day of the first yellow fever vaccination. The receptors derive from a man aged 18 to 30 who received the YFV17D yellow fever vaccine.

The chain combines TRBV5-1 with TRBJ2-5, with D hard to call. Trimming left V 3 bases short and J 0 bases short, with 15 bases between. CDR3 length: 16 amino acids. Germline CDR1 is SGHRS and CDR2 is YFSETQ. The CDR3 is CASSSHPQTDQETQYF. CDR3 in DNA: TGCGCCAGCAGCTCCCATCCCCAGACTGACCAAGAGACCCAGTACTTC.

This clonotype was picked up a small number of times. The chain is built from TRBV29-1 and TRBJ1-6; 8 bases are a match to TRBD1. The junction had 5 bases not matched to a gene; V was cut back by 7 bases and J by 0 bases. Germline CDR1 and CDR2: SQVTM and ANQGSEA. The CDR3 is made up of 15 amino acids. Here the CDR3 reads CSARTGSSYNSPLHF. The DNA of the CDR3 is TGCAGCGCCCGGACAGGGAGCTCCTATAATTCACCCCTCCACTTT.

This clonotype has just a few counts. CDR3: CSARRRTATNEKLFF. The CDR3 bases are TGCAGTGCTAGAAGACGGACTGCAACTAATGAAAAACTGTTTTTT. The rearrangement joins TRBV20-1 to TRBJ1-4, with D hard to call. The CDR3 totals 15 residues. Looked up from germline, CDR1 is DFQATT and CDR2 is SNEGSKA (reference sequence). The V gene lost 2 bases and the J gene lost 0 bases, with 10 bases spanning the gap.

V and J are TRBV6-1 and TRBJ1-1; D is possibly TRBD1 (5 bases). The CDR3 totals 16 residues. V was trimmed by 6 bases and J by 4 bases, leaving 21 bases between them. Per germline, CDR1 MNHNS and CDR2 SASEGT. CDR3 amino acids: CASSFRATGVGTEAFF. DNA of the CDR3: TGTGCCAGCAGCTTCCGAGCCACAGGCGTAGGCACTGAAGCTTTCTTT.

Worth noting for this clonotype: A read error is possible here, since a much larger clone lies one base away. The chain has TRBV7-9 and TRBJ1-5; 9 positions agree with TRBD1. This CDR3 is 14 amino acids long. Germline V gene data show CDR1 as SEHNR and CDR2 as FQNEAQ (reference sequence). After removal of 6 bases from V and 4 bases from J, the junction contained 4 bases not matched to a gene. DNA of the CDR3: TGTGCCAGCAGACCCGGGACAGGGAATCAGCCCCAGCATTTT. Amino acids: CASRPGTGNQPQHF. Combining the CDR3 with reference TRBV7-9 and TRBJ1-5 gives the whole variable domain DTGVSQNPRHKITKRGQNVTFRCDPISEHNRLYWYRQTLGQGPEFLTYFQNEAQLEKSRLLSDRFSAERPKGSFSTLEIQRTEQGDSAMYLCASRPGTGNQPQHFGDGTRLSIL.

CDR3 residues: CASRGTGIRETQYF. The DNA of the CDR3 is TGTGCCAGCAGGGGGACAGGGATTAGGGAGACCCAGTACTTC. The rearrangement uses TRBV11-2 and TRBJ2-5, with 9 positions matching TRBD1. The J segment lost 5 bases and the V segment lost 6 bases, leaving 7 bases of the junction unmatched. The germline gives CDR1 SGHAT, CDR2 FQNNGV. CDR3 length equals 14 residues.

The CDR3 DNA is TGCAGTGCAACGTCCCGCCAGTCCTACAATGAGCAGTTCTTC. This gives the protein CSATSRQSYNEQFF. The chain joins TRBV20-1 to TRBJ2-1; D uncertain. V was shortened by 6 bases and J by 1 base, with 13 bases between the two germline ends. CDR1 DFQATT and CDR2 SNEGSKA come from the germline V gene (reference sequence). The CDR3 extends over 14 amino acids.

This clonotype was counted many times. The chain links TRBV11-2 to TRBJ2-3; 9 bases are a match to TRBD1. CDR3 length: 14 residues. The germline V gene encodes CDR1 SGHAT and CDR2 FQNNGV. V shed 5 bases, J shed 4 bases, and the junction held 4 bases outside the gene matches. The DNA of the CDR3 is TGTGCCAGCAGCACAAGGGACAGGGCAGATACGCAGTATTTT. This codes for CASSTRDRADTQYF.

This clonotype has just a few counts. This chain connects TRBV5-1 to TRBJ2-5, with TRBD1 identical over 7 bases. Trimming removed 0 bases from V and 1 base from J; junction bases left unmatched: 3. The CDR3 consists of 15 residues. Germline CDR1 is SGHRS and CDR2 is YFSETQ. CDR3 residues: CASSLAGTVQETQYF. For the CDR3, the DNA is TGCGCCAGCAGCTTGGCCGGGACAGTCCAAGAGACCCAGTACTTC.

This clonotype was detected a few times. J is TRBJ2-3 and V is TRBV27; D uncertain. The CDR3 covers 13 residues. Trimming took 5 bases from V and 4 from J, leaving 10 bases between them. Germline V gene sequence: CDR1 MNHEY, CDR2 SMNVEV (reference sequence). CDR3 amino acids: CASSAAVPDTQYF. The CDR3 coding sequence is TGTGCCAGCAGTGCCGCGGTCCCAGATACGCAGTATTTT.

The table lists this clonotype with a few counts. This sequence joins TRBV7-2 and TRBJ2-3, with a tentative D call TRBD2 (6 bases). CDR3 length: 15 residues. The V gene's germline CDR1 is SGHTA and CDR2 FQGNSA. Trimming shortened V by 5 bases and J by 7 bases, and 19 bases separated the two germline ends. As DNA, the CDR3 is TGTGCCAGCAGCGCCCGCCGGGGGAATACCAATACGCAGTATTTT. As protein: CASSARRGNTNTQYF.

V is TRBV20-1 and J is TRBJ2-4; 8 bases are shared with TRBD1. This CDR3 comprises 17 residues. J lost 9 bases, V lost 6 bases, and 22 bases had no gene match. CDR1 DFQATT and CDR2 SNEGSKA come from the germline V gene (reference sequence). The CDR3 DNA reads as TGCAGTGCCGATACCCGAACCGGACAGGGTAATTACGGCATTCAGTACTTC. The encoded protein is CSADTRTGQGNYGIQYF.

The CDR3 coding sequence is TGTGCCAGCAGTTACCATGATTCCACTGAAGCTTTCTTT. It encodes CASSYHDSTEAFF. The rearrangement uses TRBV6-5 and TRBJ1-1; D gene unclear. There are 13 residues in the CDR3. The germline gives CDR1 MNHEY, CDR2 SVGAGI. V was cut by 2 bases and J by 4 bases, with 8 bases left in between.

This clonotype has just a few counts. The chain combines TRBV5-6 with TRBJ1-6; D ambiguous. V was clipped by 4 bases and J by 0 bases, with 11 bases between them. There are 16 residues in the CDR3. The V gene's germline CDR1 is SGHDT and CDR2 YYEEEE. The CDR3 sequence is CASSPLGSSYNSPLHF. The CDR3 DNA reads TGTGCCAGCAGCCCTCTAGGGAGCTCCTATAATTCACCCCTCCACTTT.

The rearrangement links TRBV6-5 to TRBJ1-1; TRBD1 matches at 8 bases. Germline loops: CDR1 MNHEY, CDR2 SVGAGI. The V segment lost 4 bases and the J segment 7 bases; nucleotides outside the gene matches: 8. CDR3 size: 14 residues. CDR3 bases: TGTGCCAGCAGTTCCCCGCGGACAGGGAGTGAAGCTTTCTTT. Its translation is CASSSPRTGSEAFF.

DNA for the CDR3: TGCGCCAGCAGCAACGAGGGGGGATGGACTGAAGCTTTCTTT. Protein sequence: CASSNEGGWTEAFF. The genes are TRBV5-1 and TRBJ1-1; possibly TRBD1 for D (6 bases). The CDR3 sequence is 14 residues long. The V end was cut by 4 bases, the J end by 5 bases, with 15 bases between. In germline, CDR1 is SGHRS, CDR2 YFSETQ.

On this clonotype itself: The germline gene is not matched at one end of the junction; a read error may be the cause. The chain couples TRBV20-1 to TRBJ1-2, with 8 bases lining up with TRBD1. The CDR3 spans 14 residues. CDR1 and CDR2 from the germline V gene are DFQATT and SNEGSKA (reference sequence). The CDR3 DNA follows: TGCTGTGCTAGAGTACAGGGGGGTGGCTATGGCTACACCTTC. Its protein is CCARVQGGGYGYTF.

The chain combines TRBV29-1 with TRBJ2-5; the match to TRBD2 covers 12 bases. Trimming took 7 bases from V and 4 from J; bases not matched to a gene: 4. Germline CDR1 reads SQVTM; CDR2 reads ANQGSEA. This CDR3 spans 13 amino acids. The CDR3 nucleotides are TGCAGCGCACTAGCGGGGGGAGGAGAGACCCAGTACTTC. Residues: CSALAGGGETQYF.